Listed below are T cell receptor beta chains from one sample, sequenced in a study of cytomegalovirus exposure and HLA in healthy donors. Some clones are missing from TCRdb's copy, which holds only in-frame ones; the method was immunoSEQ multiplex PCR. The sample holds hundreds of thousands of clones, approximately 82% seen once. The sample was PBMCs. These TCRs come from a woman aged 18-29 years in good health and CMV-seronegative. The CDR3 runs from the conserved cysteine through the conserved F or W. Fields, in order: V gene, D gene, J gene, clone size, CDR3 protein, CDR3 DNA. A D gene is named only where the DNA matches it firmly. Only some rows state a clone size, as once, few, many or a class for expanded clones.

v_call: TRBV5-1
d_call: -
j_call: TRBJ2-3
clone_size: -
cdr3_aa: CASSLVGENTDTQYF
cdr3_nt: TGCGCCAGCAGCTTGGTGGGAGAAAACACAGATACGCAGTATTTT

v_call: TRBV7-9
d_call: -
j_call: TRBJ2-3
clone_size: -
cdr3_aa: CASSPGGAPRDTQYF
cdr3_nt: TGTGCCAGCAGCCCCGGAGGCGCGCCGAGAGATACGCAGTATTTT

v_call: TRBV28
d_call: -
j_call: TRBJ2-1
clone_size: once
cdr3_aa: CASSASDREQFF
cdr3_nt: TGTGCCAGCAGTGCCTCCGACCGGGAGCAGTTCTTC

v_call: TRBV7-2
d_call: -
j_call: TRBJ1-2
clone_size: few
cdr3_aa: CASSTTGNYGYTF
cdr3_nt: TGTGCCAGCAGCACTACAGGGAACTATGGCTACACCTTC

v_call: TRBV6-1
d_call: -
j_call: TRBJ1-1
clone_size: -
cdr3_aa: CASSEAWWGLNTEAFF
cdr3_nt: TGTGCCAGCAGTGAAGCGTGGTGGGGGTTGAACACTGAAGCTTTCTTT

v_call: TRBV4-1
d_call: TRBD1
j_call: TRBJ1-4
clone_size: -
cdr3_aa: CASRPDRAGDGEKLFF
cdr3_nt: TGCGCCAGCAGGCCCGACAGGGCCGGGGACGGCGAAAAACTGTTTTTT

v_call: TRBV15
d_call: -
j_call: TRBJ2-5
clone_size: -
cdr3_aa: CATSRGAQETQYF
cdr3_nt: TGTGCCACCAGCAGAGGCGCCCAAGAGACCCAGTACTTC

v_call: TRBV4-2
d_call: TRBD1
j_call: TRBJ1-2
clone_size: -
cdr3_aa: CASSQAGTGRGGYTF
cdr3_nt: TGTGCCAGCAGCCAAGCCGGGACAGGGCGGGGTGGCTACACCTTC

v_call: TRBV6-4
d_call: -
j_call: TRBJ2-1
clone_size: -
cdr3_aa: CASSPRGGGTNEQFF
cdr3_nt: TGTGCCAGCAGCCCCCGAGGGGGGGGGACGAATGAGCAGTTCTTC

v_call: TRBV6-6
d_call: -
j_call: TRBJ2-5
clone_size: -
cdr3_aa: CASSYRQRQETQYF
cdr3_nt: TGTGCCAGCAGTTACCGCCAGCGGCAAGAGACCCAGTACTTC

v_call: TRBV30
d_call: -
j_call: TRBJ2-3
clone_size: -
cdr3_aa: CAFGGTGHISDTQYF
cdr3_nt: TGTGCCTTCGGAGGTACAGGACATATATCAGATACGCAGTATTTT

v_call: TRBV10-3
d_call: TRBD1
j_call: TRBJ2-7
clone_size: once
cdr3_aa: CAISDPGTGLYEQYF
cdr3_nt: TGTGCCATCAGTGATCCCGGGACAGGGCTTTACGAGCAGTACTTC

v_call: TRBV2
d_call: -
j_call: TRBJ2-7
clone_size: -
cdr3_aa: CASSAYFLTSSYEQYF
cdr3_nt: TGTGCCAGCAGCGCCTATTTCTTAACAAGCTCCTACGAGCAGTACTTC

v_call: TRBV6-1
d_call: TRBD2
j_call: TRBJ2-1
clone_size: -
cdr3_aa: CASGRASGYNEQFF
cdr3_nt: TGTGCCAGCGGGAGAGCTAGCGGGTACAATGAGCAGTTCTTC

v_call: TRBV6-5
d_call: -
j_call: TRBJ2-7
clone_size: -
cdr3_aa: CASSSWRDERQYF
cdr3_nt: TGTGCCAGCAGTTCTTGGAGGGACGAACGGCAGTACTTC

v_call: TRBV18
d_call: -
j_call: TRBJ2-1
clone_size: -
cdr3_aa: CASSPLAPSPYNEQFF
cdr3_nt: TGTGCCAGCTCACCCCTCGCCCCGAGCCCCTACAATGAGCAGTTCTTC

v_call: TRBV5-1
d_call: -
j_call: TRBJ1-2
clone_size: -
cdr3_aa: CASSEGNRAYGYTF
cdr3_nt: TGCGCCAGCAGCGAAGGAAACAGGGCGTATGGCTACACCTTC

v_call: TRBV28
d_call: TRBD2
j_call: TRBJ2-5
clone_size: once
cdr3_aa: CASTVAGQETQYF
cdr3_nt: TGTGCCAGCACCGTAGCGGGGCAAGAGACCCAGTACTTC

v_call: TRBV27
d_call: -
j_call: TRBJ2-7
clone_size: few
cdr3_aa: CASRPKHGTYEQYF
cdr3_nt: TGTGCCAGCAGACCCAAGCACGGGACCTACGAGCAGTACTTC

v_call: TRBV5-4
d_call: -
j_call: TRBJ2-1
clone_size: -
cdr3_aa: CASTNGAGSNEQFF
cdr3_nt: TGTGCCAGCACCAACGGGGCAGGGAGCAATGAGCAGTTCTTC

v_call: TRBV4-1
d_call: TRBD2
j_call: TRBJ2-1
clone_size: -
cdr3_aa: CASSPPAGNYNEQFF
cdr3_nt: TGCGCCAGCAGCCCCCCAGCGGGGAACTACAATGAGCAGTTCTTC

v_call: TRBV28
d_call: -
j_call: TRBJ1-1
clone_size: few
cdr3_aa: CASSLIQGGFVNTEAFF
cdr3_nt: TGTGCCAGCAGTTTGATCCAGGGCGGGTTTGTGAACACTGAAGCTTTCTTT

v_call: TRBV12-2
d_call: -
j_call: TRBJ1-5
clone_size: few
cdr3_aa: CASRLAADLYSNQPQHF
cdr3_nt: TGTGCAAGTCGCTTAGCGGCGGACCTATATAGCAATCAGCCCCAGCATTTT